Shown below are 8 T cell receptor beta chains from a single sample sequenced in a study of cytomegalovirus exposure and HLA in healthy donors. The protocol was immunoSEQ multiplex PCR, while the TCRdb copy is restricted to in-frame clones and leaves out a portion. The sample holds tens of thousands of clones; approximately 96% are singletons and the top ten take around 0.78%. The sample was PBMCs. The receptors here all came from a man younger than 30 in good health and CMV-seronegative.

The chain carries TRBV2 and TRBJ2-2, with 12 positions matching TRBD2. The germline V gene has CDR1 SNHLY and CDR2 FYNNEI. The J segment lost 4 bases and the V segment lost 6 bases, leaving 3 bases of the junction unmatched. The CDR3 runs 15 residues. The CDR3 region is CASSAGLAGTGELFF. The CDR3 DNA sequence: TGTGCCAGCAGCGCGGGACTAGCGGGCACCGGGGAGCTGTTTTTT. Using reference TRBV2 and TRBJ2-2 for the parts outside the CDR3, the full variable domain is EPEVTQTPSHQVTQMGQEVILRCVPISNHLYFYWYRQILGQKVEFLVSFYNNEISEKSEIFDDQFSVERPDGSNFTLKIRSTKLEDSAMYFCASSAGLAGTGELFFGEGSRLTVL.

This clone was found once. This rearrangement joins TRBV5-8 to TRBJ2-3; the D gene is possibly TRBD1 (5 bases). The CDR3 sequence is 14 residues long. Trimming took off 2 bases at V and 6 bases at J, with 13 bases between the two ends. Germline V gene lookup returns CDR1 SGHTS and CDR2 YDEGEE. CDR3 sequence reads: CASSLRQGIDTQYF. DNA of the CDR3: TGTGCCAGCAGCTTAAGGCAGGGTATCGATACGCAGTATTTT.

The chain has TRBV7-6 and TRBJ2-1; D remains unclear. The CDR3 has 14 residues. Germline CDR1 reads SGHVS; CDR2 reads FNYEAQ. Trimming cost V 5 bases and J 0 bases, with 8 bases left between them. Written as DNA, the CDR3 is TGTGCCAGCAGCCCAATTAGCTCCTACAATGAGCAGTTCTTC. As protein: CASSPISSYNEQFF.

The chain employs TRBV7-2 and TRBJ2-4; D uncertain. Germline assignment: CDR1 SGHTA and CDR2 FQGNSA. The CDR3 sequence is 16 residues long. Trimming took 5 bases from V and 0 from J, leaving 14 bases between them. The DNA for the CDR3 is TGTGCCAGCAGCCCCAGGCGTGAAAGAGCCAAAAACATTCAGTACTTC. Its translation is CASSPRRERAKNIQYF.

The CDR3 here is CASSHGLAGVSDEQFF. The CDR3, as DNA: TGTGCCAGCAGTCATGGACTAGCGGGAGTCTCTGATGAGCAGTTCTTC. This sequence joins TRBV7-9 and TRBJ2-1; 13 positions agree with TRBD2. Germline-derived CDR1 and CDR2 are SEHNR and FQNEAQ (reference sequence). The CDR3 runs 16 residues. The J segment lost 8 bases and the V segment lost 6 bases, leaving 10 bases of the junction unmatched.

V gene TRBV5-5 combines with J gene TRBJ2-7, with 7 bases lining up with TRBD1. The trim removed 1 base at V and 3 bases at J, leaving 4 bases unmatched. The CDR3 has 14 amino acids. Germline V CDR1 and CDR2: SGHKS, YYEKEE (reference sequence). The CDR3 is CASSLTGTVYEQYF. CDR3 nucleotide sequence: TGTGCCAGCAGCTTGACAGGGACAGTCTACGAGCAGTACTTC.

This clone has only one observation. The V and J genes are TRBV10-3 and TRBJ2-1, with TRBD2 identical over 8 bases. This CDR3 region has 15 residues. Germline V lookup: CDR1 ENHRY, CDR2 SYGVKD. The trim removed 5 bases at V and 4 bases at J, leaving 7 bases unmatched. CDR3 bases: TGTGCCATCAGTCCACTAGCGGCCGGTTACAATGAGCAGTTCTTC. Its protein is CAISPLAAGYNEQFF.

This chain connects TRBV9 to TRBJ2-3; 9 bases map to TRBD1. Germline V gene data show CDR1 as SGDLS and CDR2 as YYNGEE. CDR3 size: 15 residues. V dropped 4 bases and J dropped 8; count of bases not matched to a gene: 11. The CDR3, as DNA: TGTGCCAGCAGCCCCACGGGACAGGGTGCGGTTACGCAGTATTTT. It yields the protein CASSPTGQGAVTQYF.